This entry lists 21 T cell receptor beta chains sequenced from one sample in a study of CD8 T cells in Susac syndrome. It was with random hexamers that roughly 0.45 to 1 ug RNA was reverse transcribed. TCRdb reanalysed the immunoSEQ multiplex PCR reads using MiXCR and keeps one entry per CDR3 protein. The sample records approximately 190,000 distinct CDR3 sequences, roughly 95% being singletons. The sequenced material came from CD4+ T cells from PBMCs. These receptors came from a human donor with Susac syndrome.

The V call is TRBV12-3 or TRBV12-4, the J call TRBJ2-4, with TRBD1 matching over 7 bases. The CDR3 spans 17 residues. Losses at the gene ends were 3 bases for V and 3 bases for J; bases not matched to a gene: 11. The CDR3 protein is CASSFYRGMGIKNIQYF. Written as DNA, the CDR3 is TGTGCCAGCAGTTTCTACAGGGGAATGGGGATCAAAAACATTCAGTACTTC.

The chain carries TRBV28 and TRBJ2-1; D might be TRBD1 (6 bases). Trimming took off 7 bases at V and 15 bases at J, with 19 bases between the two ends. The CDR3 contains 12 residues. Germline V CDR1 and CDR2: MDHEN, SYDVKM. CDR3 nucleotide sequence: TGTGCCAGCAACCAGGGGCAGTACCAGGGGTTCTTC. It is translated as CASNQGQYQGFF. The full variable domain, with the rest looked up from reference TRBV28 and TRBJ2-1, is DVKVTQSSRYLVKRTGEKVFLECVQDMDHENMFWYRQDPGLGLRLIYFSYDVKMKEKGDIPEGYSVSREKKERFSLILESASTNQTSMYLCASNQGQYQGFFGPGTRLTVL.

This sequence joins TRBV12-3 or TRBV12-4 and TRBJ2-5; D not certain. With 0 bases removed from V and 4 bases from J, the gap between germline ends came to 6 bases. This CDR3 region has 13 residues. CDR3 DNA: TGTGCCAGCAGTTTAGCCCCACTAGAGACCCAGTACTTC. It codes for CASSLAPLETQYF.

The chain uses TRBV29-1 and TRBJ2-5; D is uncertain. V gave up 8 bases and J gave up 0 bases, with 10 bases separating them. This CDR3 spans 12 amino acids. CDR1 is SQVTM, CDR2 ANQGSEA, per germline. The CDR3 bases are TGCAGCCTATGGACCTACCAAGAGACCCAGTACTTC. Residues: CSLWTYQETQYF.

V gene TRBV20-1 combines with J gene TRBJ1-2, with D hard to call. This CDR3 comprises 14 residues. The V gene's germline CDR1 is DFQATT and CDR2 SNEGSKA (reference sequence). The CDR3 reads CSSSRAGAGYGYTF. In DNA, the CDR3 is TGCAGCTCCTCCCGGGCAGGCGCAGGCTATGGCTACACCTTC.

This chain uses TRBV20-1 with TRBJ2-7; weak D call: TRBD1 (5 bases). The length of the CDR3 is 14 residues. CDR1 is DFQATT, CDR2 SNEGSKA, per germline (reference sequence). V gave up 0 bases and J gave up 6 bases, with 15 bases separating them. CDR3 bases: TGCAGTGCTAGAGATATCGGGTGGGGCGGCGAGCAGTACTTC. It is translated as CSARDIGWGGEQYF.

The chain joins TRBV20-1 to TRBJ2-3; no definite D call. The CDR3 loop spans 15 amino acids. Germline CDR1 is DFQATT and CDR2 is SNEGSKA (reference sequence). The V end was cut by 1 base, the J end by 3 bases, with 14 bases between. CDR3 coding DNA: TGCAGTGCTAGAGGAGCGACCCCCCGAACAGATACGCAGTATTTT. This encodes CSARGATPRTDTQYF.

The V call is TRBV20-1, the J call TRBJ2-3; TRBD2 matches 9 bases. The CDR3 has 15 amino acids. Looked up from germline, CDR1 is DFQATT and CDR2 is SNEGSKA (reference sequence). The V gene end was trimmed by 6 bases and the J gene end by 4 bases; junction bases not matched to a gene: 11. In DNA, the CDR3 is TGCAGTGCCCCCAGCCAGCGGGGGGCCCCAGATACGCAGTATTTT. Translating it yields CSAPSQRGAPDTQYF.

The CDR3 DNA follows: TGTGCCAGCAGTTTTGGGAACCCCGGGGAGCAGTACTTC. This sequence encodes CASSFGNPGEQYF. The J gene is TRBJ2-7, the V gene TRBV12-3 or TRBV12-4; D remains ambiguous. V lost 3 bases and J lost 7, with 13 bases in between. This CDR3 is 13 amino acids long.

J is TRBJ2-7 and V is TRBV29-1, with TRBD1 as a possible D gene (5 bases). V shed 4 bases and J shed 3 bases, with 10 bases lying between them. Germline-derived CDR1 and CDR2 are SQVTM and ANQGSEA. The CDR3 runs 12 residues. CDR3 in DNA: TGCAGCGTTGTTGACAGAATCTACGAGCAGTACTTC. This translates into CSVVDRIYEQYF.

V is TRBV6-6 and J is TRBJ2-1; tentatively, D is TRBD2 (7 bases). Germline CDR1 is MNHNY and CDR2 is SVGAGI (reference sequence). The V end lost 0 bases, the J end lost 7 bases, and 16 bases lay between the germline ends. The CDR3 runs to 16 residues. This chain's CDR3 is CASSYSRGGGRNEQFF. The CDR3 nucleotides read TGTGCCAGCAGTTACTCCCGAGGGGGGGGGAGGAATGAGCAGTTCTTC.

The chain carries TRBV12-3 or TRBV12-4 and TRBJ2-5; 14 positions match TRBD2. Germline trimming cut 6 bases from V and 4 bases from J; bases unmatched to any gene: 10. The CDR3 sequence is 17 residues long. This CDR3 reads CASSWGLAGVKAETQYF. The CDR3, as DNA: TGTGCCAGCAGCTGGGGACTAGCGGGGGTGAAGGCAGAGACCCAGTACTTC.

The rearrangement uses TRBV6-6 and TRBJ2-3; the D is unclear. Germline V gives CDR1 MNHNY, CDR2 SVGAGI (reference sequence). This CDR3 has 14 residues. V lost 4 bases and J lost 2, with 10 bases in between. CDR3 in DNA: TGTGCCAGCAGTTCTCGACCAGACACAGATACGCAGTATTTT. Translated, it gives CASSSRPDTDTQYF.

V usage is TRBV6-5 and J usage is TRBJ1-4, with D unresolved. The V and J ends lost 4 bases and 0 bases respectively, with 9 bases between them. The CDR3 has 15 residues. Germline V gene data show CDR1 as MNHEY and CDR2 as SVGAGI. The CDR3 is CASSSLGATNEKLFF. The CDR3 bases are TGTGCCAGCAGTTCCCTAGGAGCAACTAATGAAAAACTGTTTTTT.

The J gene is TRBJ1-2, the V gene TRBV15; possibly TRBD1 for D (5 bases). Germline V gene sequence: CDR1 LNHNV, CDR2 YYDKDF (reference sequence). With 1 base removed from V and 6 bases from J, the gap between germline ends came to 9 bases. The CDR3 has 13 amino acids. The CDR3 nucleotides read TGTGCCACCAGCAGAGCCCAGGGCCATGGCTACACCTTC. It yields the protein CATSRAQGHGYTF.

The chain joins TRBV30 to TRBJ2-5; a possible D gene is TRBD2 (5 bases). Germline V gene lookup returns CDR1 GTSNPN and CDR2 SVGIG (reference sequence). The CDR3 spans 11 residues. This CDR3 is CARSSGETQYF. CDR3 nucleotide sequence: TGTGCAAGAAGCAGCGGTGAGACCCAGTACTTC.

The chain employs TRBV30 and TRBJ1-2; a possible D gene is TRBD1 (5 bases). Germline V gene sequence: CDR1 GTSNPN, CDR2 SVGIG (reference sequence). Trimming shortened V by 6 bases and J by 0 bases, and 11 bases separated the two germline ends. This CDR3 spans 13 amino acids. CDR3 nucleotides: TGTGCCTGCCCATGGGACTCTAACTATGGCTACACCTTC. Translating gives CACPWDSNYGYTF. Full variable domain (outside the CDR3, taken from reference TRBV30 and TRBJ1-2): SQTIHQWPATLVQPVGSPLSLECTVEGTSNPNLYWYRQAAGRGLQLLFYSVGIGQISSEVPQNLSASRPQDRQFILSSKKLLLSDSGFYLCACPWDSNYGYTFGSGTRLTVV.

V and J are TRBV5-1 and TRBJ2-2; perhaps TRBD2 as D (6 bases). From germline, CDR1 is SGHRS and CDR2 YFSETQ. The ends were cut back, 0 bases at V and 6 bases at J, with 12 bases in the middle. This CDR3 contains 15 residues. CDR3 in DNA: TGCGCCAGCAGCTTGGATCGGGGGTACTCCGGGGAGCTGTTTTTT. Amino acid sequence: CASSLDRGYSGELFF.

J is TRBJ2-5 and V is TRBV29-1; D not resolved. Germline assignment: CDR1 SQVTM and CDR2 ANQGSEA. This CDR3 region has 10 residues. Trimming pared 6 bases from V and 5 bases from J, leaving 7 bases between. The CDR3, as DNA: TGCAGCGTGTCTGTGGAGACCCAGTACTTC. This translates into CSVSVETQYF. The whole variable domain, filled in from reference TRBV29-1 and TRBJ2-5, reads SAVISQKPSRDICQRGTSLTIQCQVDSQVTMMFWYRQQPGQSLTLIATANQGSEATYESGFVIDKFPISRPNLTFSTLTVSNMSPEDSSIYLCSVSVETQYFGPGTRLLVL.

The gene calls are TRBV27 and TRBJ1-4, with D unresolved. The CDR3 is 14 amino acids. Germline V CDR1 and CDR2: MNHEY, SMNVEV (reference sequence). With 3 bases removed from V and 0 bases from J, the gap between germline ends came to 5 bases. The CDR3 coding sequence is TGTGCCAGCAGTTTTCTTGCAACTAATGAAAAACTGTTTTTT. It yields the protein CASSFLATNEKLFF.

The chain uses TRBV29-1 and TRBJ1-3; D remains ambiguous. Germline V gene lookup returns CDR1 SQVTM and CDR2 ANQGSEA. Trimming removed 6 bases from V and 1 base from J, with 7 bases in between. This CDR3 spans 12 amino acids. As DNA, the CDR3 is TGCAGCGTCACAGAGTCTGGAAACACCATATATTTT. Protein: CSVTESGNTIYF.